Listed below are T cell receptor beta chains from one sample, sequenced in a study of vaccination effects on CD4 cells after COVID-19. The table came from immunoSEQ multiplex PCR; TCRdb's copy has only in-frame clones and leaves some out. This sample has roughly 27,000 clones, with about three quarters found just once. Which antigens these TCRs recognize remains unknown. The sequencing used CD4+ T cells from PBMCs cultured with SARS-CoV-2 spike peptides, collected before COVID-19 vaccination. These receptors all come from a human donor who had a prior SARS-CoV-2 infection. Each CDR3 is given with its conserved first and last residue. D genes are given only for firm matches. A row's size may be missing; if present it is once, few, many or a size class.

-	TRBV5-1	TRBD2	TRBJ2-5	TGCGCCAGCAGCTTGTTTGCGGGGGAAGAGACCCAGTACTTC	CASSLFAGEETQYF
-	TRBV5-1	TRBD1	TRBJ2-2	TGCGCCAGCAGCTTCCAGGGACAGGCAAGATCGGGGCTGTTTTTT	CASSFQGQARSGLFF
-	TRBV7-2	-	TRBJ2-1	TGTGCCAGCAGCCAAGTCGATGAGCAGTTCTTC	CASSQVDEQFF
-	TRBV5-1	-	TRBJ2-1	TGCGCCAGCAGCCCGCGTGGACAGTACAATGAGCAGTTCTTC	CASSPRGQYNEQFF
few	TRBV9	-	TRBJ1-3	TGTGCCAGCAGCCCCGGACCCGGCTCCCAGGGAACTGGAAACACCATATATTTT	CASSPGPGSQGTGNTIYF
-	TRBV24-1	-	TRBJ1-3	TGTGCCACCAGTGATCCAGGGTCCGGAAACACCATATATTTT	CATSDPGSGNTIYF
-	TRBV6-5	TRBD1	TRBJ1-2	TGTGCCAGCAGAAAAACAGGGGCTGCCTATGGCTACACCTTC	CASRKTGAAYGYTF
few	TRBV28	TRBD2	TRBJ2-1	TGTGCCAGCAGTCTAGCGGGAGGGGCCGGGAACAATGAGCAGTTCTTC	CASSLAGGAGNNEQFF
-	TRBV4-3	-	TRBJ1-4	TGCGCCAGCAGCCAAGGAGTCGGAGTTAATGAAAAACTGTTTTTT	CASSQGVGVNEKLFF
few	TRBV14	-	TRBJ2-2	TGTGCCAGCAGCCAAGATTTTAGGGGGGACACCGGGGAGCTGTTTTTT	CASSQDFRGDTGELFF
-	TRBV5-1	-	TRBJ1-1	TGCGCCAGCAGCTCCGTGGGTTGGACTGAAGCTTTCTTT	CASSSVGWTEAFF
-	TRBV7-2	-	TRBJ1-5	TGTGCCAGCAGCTTAGCTACGACAGGAGACAATCAGCCCCAGCATTTT	CASSLATTGDNQPQHF
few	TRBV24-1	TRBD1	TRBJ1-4	TGTGCCTACAAGGGACAGGGCGAGGAAAAACTGTTTTTT	CAYKGQGEEKLFF
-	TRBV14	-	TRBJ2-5	TGTGCCAGCAGCCGAGGAGAGACCCAGTACTTC	CASSRGETQYF
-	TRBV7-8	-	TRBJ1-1	TGTGCCAGCAGCTTAGGACAGGCGAACACTGAAGCTTTCTTT	CASSLGQANTEAFF
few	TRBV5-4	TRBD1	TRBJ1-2	TGTGCCAGCAGCCCCGGGACAGGGGCCGGCTACACCTTC	CASSPGTGAGYTF
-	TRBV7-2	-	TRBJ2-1	TGTGCCAGCTGGGATACCTACAATGAGCAGTTCTTC	CASWDTYNEQFF
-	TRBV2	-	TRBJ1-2	TGTGCCAGCAGTAGGGAGGGACTCTATGGCGGCTACACCTTC	CASSREGLYGGYTF
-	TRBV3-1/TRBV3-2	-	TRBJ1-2	TGTGCCAGCAGCCAAGTTGACTATGGCTACACCTTC	CASSQVDYGYTF
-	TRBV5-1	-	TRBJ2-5	TGCGCCAGCAGCCGGAACCGTCCGCAAGAGACCCAGTACTTC	CASSRNRPQETQYF
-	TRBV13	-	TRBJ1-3	TGTGCCAGCACCTCTAGATTCAGGGCTGGAAACACCATATATTTT	CASTSRFRAGNTIYF
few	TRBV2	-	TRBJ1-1	TGTGCCAGCAGTGACTACACTGAAGCTTTCTTT	CASSDYTEAFF
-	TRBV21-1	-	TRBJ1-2	TGTGCCAGCAGCTCCCGAGGGGACAGGCCTCCCCCATATGGCTACACCTTC	CASSSRGDRPPPYGYTF
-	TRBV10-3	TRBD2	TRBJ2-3	TGTGCCATCAGTGAACTAGCGGGGGTCACAGATACGCAGTATTTT	CAISELAGVTDTQYF
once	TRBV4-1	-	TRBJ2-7	TGCGCCAGCAGCCAAGTGGGCCGCTACGAGCAGTACTTC	CASSQVGRYEQYF
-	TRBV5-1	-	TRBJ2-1	TGCGCCAGCAGCGACCAACCCTCAGGGTCCCCGGGTGAGCAGTTCTTC	CASSDQPSGSPGEQFF
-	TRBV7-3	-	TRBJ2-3	TGTGCCAGCAGCTTACAGTACCCTAGCACAGATACGCAGTATTTT	CASSLQYPSTDTQYF
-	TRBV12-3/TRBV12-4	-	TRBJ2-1	TGTGCCAGCAGTTTTCTAGACAATGAGCAGTTCTTC	CASSFLDNEQFF
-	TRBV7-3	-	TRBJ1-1	TGTGCCAGCAGCTTTAGGGGGAACACTGAAGCTTTCTTT	CASSFRGNTEAFF
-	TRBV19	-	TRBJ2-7	TGTGCCAGTAGTATCTTTCCGGGCTCCTACGAGCAGTACTTC	CASSIFPGSYEQYF
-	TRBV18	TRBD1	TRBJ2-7	TGTGCCAGCTCACCAACTGTTGAGACAGGGGGAACCTACGAGCAGTACTTC	CASSPTVETGGTYEQYF
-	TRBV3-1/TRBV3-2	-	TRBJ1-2	TGTGCCAGCAGCCAGCAATGGGCGCCTAACTATGGCTACACCTTC	CASSQQWAPNYGYTF
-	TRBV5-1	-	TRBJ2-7	TGCGCCAGCAGCTTGGCCACCTTCCAGGCAGGACCCTACGAGCAGTACTTC	CASSLATFQAGPYEQYF
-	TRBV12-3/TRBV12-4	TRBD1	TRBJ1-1	TGTGCCAGCAGCTGGGGACAGGGGGCTCGAGCTTTCTTT	CASSWGQGARAFF
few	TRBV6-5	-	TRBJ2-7	TGTGCCAGTAAGACCGGGACCTGGTCGTACGAGCAGTACTTC	CASKTGTWSYEQYF
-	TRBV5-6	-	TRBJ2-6	TGTGCCAGCAGGGGGGGGACACTGGGGGCCAACGTCCTGACTTTC	CASRGGTLGANVLTF
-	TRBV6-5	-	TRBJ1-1	TGTGCCAGCAGGTTAGGGCCCATGAACACTGAAGCTTTCTTT	CASRLGPMNTEAFF
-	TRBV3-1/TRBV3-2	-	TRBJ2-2	TGTGCCAGCAGTCGGGGAACCGGGGAGCTGTTTTTT	CASSRGTGELFF
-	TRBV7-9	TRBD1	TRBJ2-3	TGTGCCAGCAGCTTAGCTCGGGACAGGGGATATACGCAGTATTTT	CASSLARDRGYTQYF